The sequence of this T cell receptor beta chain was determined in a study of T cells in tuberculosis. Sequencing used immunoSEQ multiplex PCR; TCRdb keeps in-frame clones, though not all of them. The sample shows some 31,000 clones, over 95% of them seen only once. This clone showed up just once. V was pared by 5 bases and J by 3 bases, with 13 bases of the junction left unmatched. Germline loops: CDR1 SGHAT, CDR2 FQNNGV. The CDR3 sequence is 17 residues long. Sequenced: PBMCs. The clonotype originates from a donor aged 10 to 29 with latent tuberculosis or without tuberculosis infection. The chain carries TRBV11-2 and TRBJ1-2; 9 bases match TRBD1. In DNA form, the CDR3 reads TGTGCCAGCAGCCCCCCCGGGACAGGGCCGGGGGACTATGGCTACACCTTC. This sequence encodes CASSPPGTGPGDYGYTF.